This TCR beta chain was sequenced during a study of response to subunit inactivated influenza vaccine. This clonotype was picked up many times. V lost 6 bases and J 4 bases, leaving 17 bases between the germline ends. The CDR3 covers 15 residues. Germline-derived CDR1 and CDR2 are SGHVS and FQNEAQ. MiXCR, applied by TCRdb to the RT-PCR reads, yields one record per CDR3 protein. The sample gives roughly 700,000 distinct CDR3 sequences, over 11% of which show up once; around 7% is in the top ten. The sequence came from a man aged 50 or older who received an inactivated influenza vaccine. The material sequenced was PBMCs from blood, taken approximately 15 days before vaccination. The chain has TRBV7-8 and TRBJ2-3, with D possibly called TRBD1 or TRBD2 (5 bases each). The CDR3: CASRTGTTRADTQYF. The CDR3 DNA reads as TGTGCCAGCAGAACCGGGACCACGAGGGCAGATACGCAGTATTTT.